The 23 T cell receptor beta chains below come from one sample, sequenced in a study of regulatory T cells in long-lasting Graves disease. Time point reported: newly diagnosed GD, antithyroid drugs for less than 3 months. TCR sequences were obtained from RNA taken from PBMCs. Construction of the TCR beta libraries employed iRepertoire HTBI primers in conjunction with Arm-PCR of CDR3 regions. TCRdb fed the multiplex PCR reads into MiXCR, producing one record per CDR3 protein. Among fewer than 350,000 distinct CDR3 sequences listed, about 18% were seen once. The input for sequencing was peripheral blood mononuclear cells (PBMCs), taken at new diagnosis, from a patient treated with antithyroid drugs. Receptors originate from a female donor with Graves disease.

Many counts were recorded for this clonotype. The V gene is TRBV11-2, the J gene TRBJ2-1; TRBD2 might be the D (6 bases). Between the trimmed V and J ends, which lost 4 bases and 8 bases, there was a span of 21 bases. CDR3 length: 16 amino acids. CDR1 SGHAT and CDR2 FQNNGV come from the germline V gene. The CDR3 spells CASSSLSAGTGDEQFF. CDR3 nucleotide sequence: TGTGCCAGCAGCTCGCTATCCGCGGGAACCGGGGATGAGCAGTTCTTC.

The J gene is TRBJ2-1, the V gene TRBV7-9; tentative D call: TRBD1 (7 bases). Trimming stripped 7 bases from V and 1 base from J, with 11 bases between. The germline CDR1 and CDR2 sequences are SEHNR and FQNEAQ (reference sequence). The CDR3 sequence is 14 residues long. The DNA of the CDR3 is TGTGCCAGCAACGGGGGACAGTCCTACAATGAGCAGTTCTTC. Its protein is CASNGGQSYNEQFF.

This clonotype was seen many times. The chain uses TRBV3-1 and TRBJ1-1; D not certain. This CDR3 region has 12 residues. CDR1 LGHDT and CDR2 YNNKEL come from the germline V gene (reference sequence). The V and J ends lost 4 bases and 3 bases respectively, with 6 bases between them. CDR3 loop: CASSLLYTEAFF. The CDR3 nucleotides are TGTGCCAGCAGCCTACTCTACACTGAAGCTTTCTTT.

At least ten counts were recorded for this clonotype. The chain links TRBV12-3 or TRBV12-4 to TRBJ2-5, with D unclear. With 3 bases removed from V and 7 bases from J, the gap between germline ends came to 9 bases. This CDR3 spans 12 amino acids. CDR3 nucleotide sequence: TGTGCCAGCAGTTTGGCCTTGGGGACCCAGTACTTC. Translating it yields CASSLALGTQYF.

This clonotype was seen once. The chain joins TRBV6-1 to TRBJ2-5, with 7 bases identical to TRBD1. Trimming cost V 7 bases and J 5 bases; bases outside gene matches: 4. Germline V CDR1 and CDR2: MNHNS, SASEGT. The CDR3 covers 12 residues. Written as DNA, the CDR3 is TGTGCCAGCAAGGGGGCTCTTGAGACCCAGTACTTC. This translates into CASKGALETQYF.

Many counts were recorded for this clonotype. J is TRBJ2-5 and V is TRBV28; possible D gene TRBD2, 5 bases. CDR3 length: 16 residues. V lost 5 bases and J lost 0, with 16 bases in between. Germline V CDR1 and CDR2: MDHEN, SYDVKM. This chain's CDR3 is CASSRPTVANQETQYF. CDR3 in DNA: TGTGCCAGCAGTCGCCCGACCGTAGCGAACCAAGAGACCCAGTACTTC.

The chain recombines TRBV4-2 with TRBJ2-3, with 10 bases aligning to TRBD2. Gene TRBJ2-5 matches the end of the DNA better, so the J call may be wrong. Germline V gene lookup returns CDR1 LGHNA and CDR2 YNFKEQ. The length of the CDR3 is 18 residues. CDR3 in amino acids: CASSQEPTGTSVEETQYF. CDR3 sequence (DNA): TGTGCCAGCAGCCAGGAACCGACCGGGACTAGCGTAGAGGAGACCCAGTACTTC.

This clonotype was recorded many times. The genes are TRBV19 and TRBJ2-6, with a possible D match to TRBD2 (5 bases). CDR3 size: 15 residues. CDR1 is LNHDA, CDR2 SQIVND, per germline (reference sequence). Trimming stripped 8 bases from V and 0 bases from J, with 11 bases between. In DNA form, the CDR3 reads TGTGCCAGTGTGGCCGGGAACTCTGGGGCCAACGTCCTGACTTTC. Protein product: CASVAGNSGANVLTF.

The sample holds a few counts of this clonotype. V gene TRBV28 combines with J gene TRBJ2-4, with TRBD1 identical over 7 bases. Germline trimming cut 5 bases from V and 2 bases from J; bases unmatched to any gene: 6. The CDR3 contains 15 residues. Germline lookup yields CDR1 MDHEN and CDR2 SYDVKM. CDR3 amino acids: CASSRDRASKNIQYF. The CDR3 nucleotides are TGTGCCAGCAGTCGCGACAGGGCTTCCAAAAACATTCAGTACTTC.

The V gene is TRBV28, the J gene TRBJ1-6; 8 positions match TRBD1. The V segment lost 7 bases and the J segment 6 bases; nucleotides outside the gene matches: 8. Germline V CDR1 and CDR2: MDHEN, SYDVKM. This CDR3 is 15 amino acids long. The CDR3 spells CASTRGTGPNSPLHF. The CDR3 bases are TGTGCCAGCACCCGAGGGACAGGCCCTAATTCACCCCTCCACTTT.

About this clonotype: Given a much more abundant clone one base away, this may be a read error. This chain uses TRBV20-1 with TRBJ2-1, with 8 bases that match TRBD2. Looked up from germline, CDR1 is DFQATT and CDR2 is SNEGSKA (reference sequence). The CDR3 has 16 amino acids. CDR3 residues: CSARDGRAAGEEEQLF. CDR3 in DNA: TGCAGTGCTAGAGATGGTCGGGCAGCGGGAGAGGAGGAGCAGCTCTTC.

The CDR3 is CASSARQGVSPGELFF. CDR3 DNA sequence: TGTGCCAGTAGTGCCCGACAGGGGGTTTCGCCCGGGGAGCTGTTTTTT. The rearrangement links TRBV19 to TRBJ2-2; 9 bases fit TRBD1. The CDR3 covers 16 residues. Germline V CDR1 and CDR2: LNHDA, SQIVND (reference sequence). The V gene end was trimmed by 5 bases and the J gene end by 6 bases; junction bases not matched to a gene: 10. Filled out from reference TRBV19 and TRBJ2-2, the complete variable domain reads DGGITQSPKYLFRKEGQNVTLSCEQNLNHDAMYWYRQDPGQGLRLIYYSQIVNDFQKGDIAEGYSVSREKKESFPLTVTSAQKNPTAFYLCASSARQGVSPGELFFGEGSRLTVL.

This clonotype was counted many times. CDR3 residues: CASSPTPLAGVGETQYF. CDR3 DNA sequence: TGTGCCAGCAGCCCAACCCCGCTAGCGGGAGTGGGAGAGACCCAGTACTTC. J is TRBJ2-5 and V is TRBV12-3 or TRBV12-4; 10 nucleotides agree with TRBD2. With V trimmed by 6 bases and J by 4 bases, 14 bases remained unmatched. The CDR3 sequence is 17 residues long.

This clonotype was picked up many times. The CDR3 region is CASSIETSGYTDTQYF. CDR3 coding DNA: TGTGCCAGTAGTATAGAGACTAGCGGGTACACAGATACGCAGTATTTT. The rearrangement links TRBV19 to TRBJ2-3; 10 bases align to TRBD2. Looked up from germline, CDR1 is LNHDA and CDR2 is SQIVND (reference sequence). CDR3 length equals 16 residues. J lost 2 bases, V lost 0 bases, and 2 bases had no gene match.

There are many counts of this clonotype. The chain uses TRBV19 and TRBJ2-1; TRBD1 is a possible D gene (5 bases). Germline V lookup: CDR1 LNHDA, CDR2 SQIVND (reference sequence). The V end lost 0 bases, the J end lost 8 bases, and 20 bases lay between the germline ends. The CDR3 has 17 amino acids. The chain's CDR3 is CASSIDLPGSALYEQFF. The CDR3 nucleotides read TGTGCCAGTAGTATAGATCTACCAGGGTCCGCGCTCTATGAGCAGTTCTTC.

This clonotype has only a few counts. This CDR3 is CASSEGQPGSGAFF. The CDR3 nucleotides read TGTGCCAGCAGCGAGGGACAGCCGGGGTCCGGAGCTTTCTTT. The rearrangement joins TRBV7-9 to TRBJ1-1, with 7 bases matching TRBD1. Trimming cost V 5 bases and J 10 bases; bases outside gene matches: 13. Germline V gives CDR1 SEHNR, CDR2 FQNEAQ (reference sequence). The CDR3 sequence is 14 residues long.

This clonotype was counted only a few times. The chain has TRBV6-2 or TRBV6-3 and TRBJ1-2, with D unresolved. Germline CDR1 MNHEY, CDR2 SVGEGT. The CDR3 totals 15 residues. Trimming left V 5 bases short and J 0 bases short, with 13 bases between. The CDR3 sequence is CASSASGRANYGYTF. CDR3 nucleotides: TGTGCCAGCAGTGCTTCCGGCCGAGCTAACTATGGCTACACCTTC.

This clonotype was observed many times. The rearrangement joins TRBV6-5 to TRBJ1-2, with a possible D match to TRBD1 (5 bases). The V end was cut by 1 base, the J end by 2 bases, with 23 bases between. Germline V gene sequence: CDR1 MNHEY, CDR2 SVGAGI. The CDR3 length is 19 residues. The CDR3 DNA sequence: TGTGCCAGCAGTTACTTCCCGACAGCAACCACTGGATCCAACTATGGCTACACCTTC. Its protein is CASSYFPTATTGSNYGYTF.

In this sample, this clonotype turned up a few times. CDR3: CASRGPSGTPVLTDTQYF. In nucleotides, the CDR3 is TGCGCCAGCAGAGGTCCTAGCGGGACACCAGTACTCACAGATACGCAGTATTTT. The chain couples TRBV5-1 to TRBJ2-3; 9 nucleotides line up with TRBD2. V dropped 5 bases and J dropped 2; count of bases not matched to a gene: 15. The germline V gene encodes CDR1 SGHRS and CDR2 YFSETQ. The CDR3 contains 18 residues. The full variable domain, rest sourced from reference TRBV5-1 and TRBJ2-3, is KAGVTQTPRYLIKTRGQQVTLSCSPISGHRSVSWYQQTPGQGLQFLFEYFSETQRNKGNFPGRFSGRQFSNSRSEMNVSTLELGDSALYLCASRGPSGTPVLTDTQYFGPGTRLTVL.

In its sample, this clonotype was seen many times. The genes are TRBV9 and TRBJ1-4, with D perhaps TRBD1 (6 bases). V was pared by 0 bases and J by 6 bases, with 15 bases between. The length of the CDR3 is 16 residues. Germline V CDR1 and CDR2: SGDLS, YYNGEE. The CDR3 here is CASSVGAAGGDEKLFF. In DNA form, the CDR3 reads TGTGCCAGCAGCGTAGGTGCAGCGGGGGGCGATGAAAAACTGTTTTTT.

This clonotype was seen a handful of times. The chain links TRBV9 to TRBJ2-1; D not certain. Germline CDR1 and CDR2: SGDLS and YYNGEE. This CDR3 has 15 residues. The V gene lost 3 bases and the J gene lost 8 bases, with 18 bases spanning the gap. In DNA form, the CDR3 reads TGTGCCAGCAGCGCAAATTCGGACCCACGGGATGAGCAGTTCTTC. Translating gives CASSANSDPRDEQFF.

This clonotype was counted many times. The genes are TRBV30 and TRBJ2-2, with TRBD2 matching over 8 bases. After removal of 3 bases from V and 0 bases from J, the junction contained 0 bases not matched to a gene. The CDR3 is 14 amino acids. Germline lookup yields CDR1 GTSNPN and CDR2 SVGIG (reference sequence). CDR3 DNA: TGTGCCTGGAGGGGACTAGCGAACACCGGGGAGCTGTTTTTT. Residues: CAWRGLANTGELFF. The complete variable domain, with remaining parts taken from reference TRBV30 and TRBJ2-2, reads SQTIHQWPATLVQPVGSPLSLECTVEGTSNPNLYWYRQAAGRGLQLLFYSVGIGQISSEVPQNLSASRPQDRQFILSSKKLLLSDSGFYLCAWRGLANTGELFFGEGSRLTVL.

This clonotype was found many times. This chain uses TRBV10-1 with TRBJ2-3; D is undetermined. CDR3 length: 14 amino acids. Looked up from germline, CDR1 is WNHNN and CDR2 is SYGVQD (reference sequence). The V and J ends lost 6 bases and 7 bases respectively, with 17 bases between them. The CDR3 here is CASSSVQEWNTQYF. The CDR3 DNA reads TGCGCCAGCAGCTCAGTTCAGGAGTGGAATACGCAGTATTTT.